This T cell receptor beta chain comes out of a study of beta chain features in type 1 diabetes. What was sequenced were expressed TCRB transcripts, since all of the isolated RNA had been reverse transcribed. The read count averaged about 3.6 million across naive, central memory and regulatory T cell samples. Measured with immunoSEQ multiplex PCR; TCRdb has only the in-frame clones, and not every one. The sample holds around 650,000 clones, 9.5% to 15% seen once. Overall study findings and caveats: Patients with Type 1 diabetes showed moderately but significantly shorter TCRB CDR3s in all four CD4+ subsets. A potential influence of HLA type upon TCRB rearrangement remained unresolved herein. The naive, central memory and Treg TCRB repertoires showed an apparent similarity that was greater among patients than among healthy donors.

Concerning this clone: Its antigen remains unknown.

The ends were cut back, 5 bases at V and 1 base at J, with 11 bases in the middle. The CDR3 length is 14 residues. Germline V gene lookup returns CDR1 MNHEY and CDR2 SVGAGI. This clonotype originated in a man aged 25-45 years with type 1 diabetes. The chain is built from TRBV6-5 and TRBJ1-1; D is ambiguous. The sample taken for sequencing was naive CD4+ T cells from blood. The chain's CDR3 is CASSRQERNTEAFF. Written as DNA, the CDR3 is TGTGCCAGCAGTCGCCAGGAGAGGAACACTGAAGCTTTCTTT.